These 29 T cell receptor beta chains originate from one sample sequenced in a study of blood T cell repertoires in COVID-19. The table came from immunoSEQ multiplex PCR; TCRdb's copy has only in-frame clones and leaves some out. Of about 130,000 clones detected, approximately 87% appear once; the ten largest clones hold more than 2%. Input material: peripheral blood. Receptors were obtained from a man aged 65 to 85 with active COVID-19.

The V call is TRBV19, the J call TRBJ2-2; tentatively, D is TRBD1 (6 bases). This CDR3 is 15 amino acids long. With 5 bases removed from V and 1 base from J, the gap between germline ends came to 11 bases. Germline CDR1 and CDR2: LNHDA and SQIVND (reference sequence). CDR3 nucleotide sequence: TGTGCCAGTAGTCCCGGGACAAGGAACACCGGGGAGCTGTTTTTT. Its protein is CASSPGTRNTGELFF. Based on the CDR3 plus reference TRBV19 and TRBJ2-2, the full variable domain is DGGITQSPKYLFRKEGQNVTLSCEQNLNHDAMYWYRQDPGQGLRLIYYSQIVNDFQKGDIAEGYSVSREKKESFPLTVTSAQKNPTAFYLCASSPGTRNTGELFFGEGSRLTVL.

The rearrangement joins TRBV28 to TRBJ2-7, with D perhaps TRBD1 (5 bases). The CDR3 runs 15 residues. Trimming cost V 6 bases and J 0 bases, with 15 bases left between them. Germline CDR1 reads MDHEN; CDR2 reads SYDVKM. CDR3 coding DNA: TGTGCCAGCAGCCCCAGGGTCCCCAGCTCCTACGAGCAGTACTTC. It specifies CASSPRVPSSYEQYF.

The chain joins TRBV28 to TRBJ2-7; D ambiguous. The CDR3 has 14 amino acids. Per germline, CDR1 MDHEN and CDR2 SYDVKM. V gave up 6 bases and J gave up 6 bases, with 18 bases separating them. The CDR3 region has the DNA TGTGCCAGCAGACGTACCGGGTCCGTCGGCGAGCAGTACTTC. Its protein is CASRRTGSVGEQYF.

In nucleotides, the CDR3 is TGCCGTGTCCCCGGGACACCTATTAACCCCCGTGGTGGCTACACCTTC. It translates to CRVPGTPINPRGGYTF. This chain joins TRBV29-1 and TRBJ1-2; weak D call: TRBD1 (6 bases). This CDR3 region has 16 residues. Germline CDR1 is SQVTM and CDR2 is ANQGSEA. Variable domain in full (rest from reference TRBV29-1 and TRBJ1-2): SAVISQKPSRDICQRGTSLTIQCQVDSQVTMMFWYRQQPGQSLTLIATANQGSEATYESGFVIDKFPISRPNLTFSTLTVSNMSPEDSSIYLCRVPGTPINPRGGYTFGSGTRLTVV.

V gene TRBV6-6 combines with J gene TRBJ2-6, with 11 nucleotides matching TRBD1. V was pared by 6 bases and J by 4 bases, with 20 bases of the junction left unmatched. Germline CDR1 reads MNHNY; CDR2 reads SVGAGI (reference sequence). The CDR3 has 21 amino acids. CDR3: CASSFPGQGEVRALGANVLTF. CDR3 coding DNA: TGTGCCAGCAGCTTCCCGGGACAGGGGGAGGTTAGGGCTCTGGGGGCCAACGTCCTGACTTTC.

The chain combines TRBV20-1 with TRBJ1-1; no definite D call. The germline gives CDR1 DFQATT, CDR2 SNEGSKA (reference sequence). CDR3 size: 11 residues. V was trimmed by 1 base and J by 5 bases, leaving 5 bases between them. The CDR3 is CSARGPTEAFF. For the CDR3, the DNA is TGCAGTGCTAGAGGTCCAACTGAAGCTTTCTTT.

The V call is TRBV28, the J call TRBJ1-3; D is possibly TRBD1 (5 bases). Trimming shortened V by 6 bases and J by 2 bases, and 11 bases separated the two germline ends. Germline-derived CDR1 and CDR2 are MDHEN and SYDVKM. This CDR3 contains 14 residues. The CDR3 protein is CASRTGGAGNTIYF. CDR3 coding DNA: TGTGCCAGCAGAACAGGCGGAGCTGGAAACACCATATATTTT.

This clone was seen just once. The chain employs TRBV28 and TRBJ1-2, with 8 bases aligning to TRBD1. The germline CDR1 and CDR2 sequences are MDHEN and SYDVKM. The junction had 17 bases not matched to a gene; V was cut back by 5 bases and J by 6 bases. This CDR3 has 17 residues. CDR3 amino acids: CASSTLRLGRGQNGYTF. In nucleotides, the CDR3 is TGTGCCAGCAGTACCCTAAGGCTTGGCAGGGGGCAGAATGGCTACACCTTC.

The chain combines TRBV2 with TRBJ1-5; D is perhaps TRBD1 (6 bases). The length of the CDR3 is 16 residues. Germline assignment: CDR1 SNHLY and CDR2 FYNNEI. Trimming stripped 3 bases from V and 2 bases from J, with 14 bases between. CDR3 region: CASSDGQNRRNQPQHF. The CDR3 bases are TGTGCCAGCAGTGACGGACAGAACCGTCGCAATCAGCCCCAGCATTTT.

The chain recombines TRBV7-2 with TRBJ2-1; 8 bases line up with TRBD1. CDR1 is SGHTA, CDR2 FQGNSA, per germline. CDR3 length equals 17 residues. Trimming removed 5 bases from V and 4 bases from J; junction bases left unmatched: 13. The CDR3 is CASSQGPGTGPYNEQFF. The CDR3 DNA follows: TGTGCCAGCAGCCAGGGCCCCGGGACAGGACCTTACAATGAGCAGTTCTTC.

The rearrangement uses TRBV5-4 and TRBJ2-1; 8 bases match TRBD2. V lost 3 bases to trimming and J lost 3 bases; unmatched junction nucleotides: 5. Germline CDR1 reads SGHNT; CDR2 reads YYREEE (reference sequence). The CDR3 sequence is 15 residues long. The CDR3 bases are TGTGCCAGCAGCTGGGATGGGACTAGCTACAATGAGCAGTTCTTC. Residues: CASSWDGTSYNEQFF.

The gene calls are TRBV29-1 and TRBJ1-1, with a tentative D call TRBD1 (6 bases). This CDR3 comprises 14 residues. CDR1 and CDR2 from the germline V gene are SQVTM and ANQGSEA. V lost 4 bases to trimming and J lost 5 bases, with 17 bases between them. The CDR3 sequence is CSVAPQGQGTEAFF. CDR3 coding DNA: TGCAGCGTTGCTCCACAGGGCCAGGGGACTGAAGCTTTCTTT.

The gene calls are TRBV5-1 and TRBJ2-1; 9 nucleotides agree with TRBD2. The CDR3 consists of 15 residues. The ends lost 1 base at V and 8 bases at J; junction bases unmatched: 7. The germline gives CDR1 SGHRS, CDR2 YFSETQ. The CDR3, as DNA: TGCGCCAGCAGCTTGCAGGTAGCGGGAGTAGATGAGCAGTTCTTC. It encodes CASSLQVAGVDEQFF.

The genes are TRBV3-1 (or the pseudogene TRBV3-2) and TRBJ2-7, with TRBD1 matching over 8 bases. In germline, CDR1 is LGHDT, CDR2 YNNKEL (reference sequence). Trimming cost V 4 bases and J 5 bases; bases outside gene matches: 7. The CDR3 loop spans 14 amino acids. CDR3 sequence reads: CASSPGTGRNEQYF. CDR3 in DNA: TGTGCCAGCAGCCCCGGGACAGGAAGAAACGAGCAGTACTTC.

V gene TRBV7-2 combines with J gene TRBJ2-5; 12 bases agree with TRBD2. Germline CDR1 is SGHTA and CDR2 is FQGNSA. CDR3 length equals 16 residues. V shed 1 base and J 5 bases; nucleotides not matched to a gene: 5. The CDR3 loop reads CASSLGLAGGGETQYF. As DNA, the CDR3 is TGTGCCAGCAGCTTAGGGCTAGCGGGAGGGGGGGAGACCCAGTACTTC.

The V gene is TRBV7-9, the J gene TRBJ2-7; tentatively, D is TRBD2 (6 bases). The CDR3 sequence is 14 residues long. The germline V and J ends were trimmed by 0 bases and 3 bases, with 9 bases remaining between them. Per the germline V gene, CDR1 is SEHNR and CDR2 is FQNEAQ (reference sequence). This CDR3 is CASSLAGTLYEQYF. CDR3 sequence (DNA): TGTGCCAGCAGCTTAGCCGGGACTCTCTACGAGCAGTACTTC.

This chain uses TRBV5-1 with TRBJ2-5; 10 nucleotides agree with TRBD2. The germline CDR1 and CDR2 sequences are SGHRS and YFSETQ. V lost 2 bases to trimming and J lost 2 bases; unmatched junction nucleotides: 6. This CDR3 has 16 residues. The CDR3 DNA reads as TGCGCCAGCAGCTTCCTGCCTAGCGGGAGTCAAGAGACCCAGTACTTC. It codes for CASSFLPSGSQETQYF. Drawing the rest from reference TRBV5-1 and TRBJ2-5, the complete variable domain is KAGVTQTPRYLIKTRGQQVTLSCSPISGHRSVSWYQQTPGQGLQFLFEYFSETQRNKGNFPGRFSGRQFSNSRSEMNVSTLELGDSALYLCASSFLPSGSQETQYFGPGTRLLVL.

The genes are TRBV6-5 and TRBJ2-3, with D maybe TRBD1 (5 bases). Trimming removed 8 bases from V and 5 bases from J, with 17 bases in between. The germline gives CDR1 MNHEY, CDR2 SVGAGI. CDR3 length equals 14 residues. The CDR3 reads CASYSRATLDTQYF. In DNA form, the CDR3 reads TGTGCCAGCTATAGCAGGGCAACTTTAGATACGCAGTATTTT.

The CDR3 reads CASSLWATSGKTDTQYF. Written as DNA, the CDR3 is TGTGCCAGCAGTTTATGGGCTACTAGCGGGAAGACAGATACGCAGTATTTT. V and J are TRBV28 and TRBJ2-3; 10 bases map to TRBD2. The CDR3 consists of 17 residues. The trim removed 0 bases at V and 3 bases at J, leaving 6 bases unmatched. Per the germline V gene, CDR1 is MDHEN and CDR2 is SYDVKM. Using reference TRBV28 and TRBJ2-3 for the parts outside the CDR3, the full variable domain is DVKVTQSSRYLVKRTGEKVFLECVQDMDHENMFWYRQDPGLGLRLIYFSYDVKMKEKGDIPEGYSVSREKKERFSLILESASTNQTSMYLCASSLWATSGKTDTQYFGPGTRLTVL.

The chain links TRBV5-6 to TRBJ1-5, with a tentative D call TRBD1 (6 bases). Germline-derived CDR1 and CDR2 are SGHDT and YYEEEE. V dropped 3 bases and J dropped 3 bases, with 16 bases sitting between them. The CDR3 runs 16 residues. The CDR3 nucleotides are TGTGCCAGCAGCTCGTTTGCCCGGACAGTCAATCAGCCCCAGCATTTT. It codes for CASSSFARTVNQPQHF.

The chain couples TRBV6-6 to TRBJ2-3, with a possible D match to TRBD2 (8 bases). The CDR3 length is 14 residues. Germline CDR1 and CDR2: MNHNY and SVGAGI (reference sequence). Trimming pared 7 bases from V and 6 bases from J, leaving 17 bases between. This CDR3 reads CASIEGASGDTQYF. CDR3 DNA sequence: TGTGCCAGCATCGAGGGGGCTAGCGGGGATACGCAGTATTTT.

J is TRBJ1-5 and V is TRBV4-2; possibly TRBD1 for D (6 bases). V lost 0 bases to trimming and J lost 7 bases, with 10 bases between them. This CDR3 is built from 14 residues. CDR1 and CDR2 from the germline V gene are LGHNA and YNFKEQ. The DNA of the CDR3 is TGTGCCAGCAGCCAAGAGGGGGCTAAACAGCCCCAGCATTTT. This gives the protein CASSQEGAKQPQHF.

This clone has a handful of counts. J is TRBJ1-5 and V is TRBV6-5; D is unresolved. Trimming left V 7 bases short and J 6 bases short, with 13 bases between. CDR1 MNHEY and CDR2 SVGAGI come from the germline V gene. This CDR3 comprises 13 residues. The CDR3, as DNA: TGTGCCAGCACCCTCGAGAACGGTCAGCCCCAGCATTTT. It codes for CASTLENGQPQHF.

V is TRBV5-1 and J is TRBJ1-4, with D maybe TRBD1 (5 bases). Germline lookup yields CDR1 SGHRS and CDR2 YFSETQ. Trimming left V 7 bases short and J 6 bases short, with 25 bases between. This CDR3 spans 17 amino acids. In nucleotides, the CDR3 is TGCGCCAGCTGCCCAACGGGGGACGCCTTCGCTTATGAAAAACTGTTTTTT. This encodes CASCPTGDAFAYEKLFF.

The chain has TRBV10-3 and TRBJ2-2; no clear D. The V gene lost 0 bases and the J gene lost 1 base, with 12 bases spanning the gap. The CDR3 extends over 17 amino acids. Germline V gene sequence: CDR1 ENHRY, CDR2 SYGVKD. The CDR3 nucleotides are TGTGCCATCAGTGAGTCGAAGGTTTCAGGGAACACCGGGGAGCTGTTTTTT. Translation: CAISESKVSGNTGELFF.

The chain carries TRBV24-1 and TRBJ2-3; D call uncertain. Deletions cut 3 bases from V and 2 bases from J, with 17 bases between. The CDR3 length is 17 residues. Germline-derived CDR1 and CDR2 are KGHDR and SFDVKD. CDR3 amino acids: CATSDPSPPAATDTQYF. The CDR3 nucleotides read TGTGCCACCAGTGATCCTTCCCCCCCGGCGGCCACAGATACGCAGTATTTT.

This clone appeared a few times. This chain joins TRBV27 and TRBJ2-7; D remains unclear. The CDR3 has 13 residues. CDR1 is MNHEY and CDR2 is SMNVEV in the germline V gene (reference sequence). The V and J ends lost 3 bases and 0 bases respectively, with 6 bases between them. CDR3 DNA sequence: TGTGCCAGCAGTTTCTACGACTCCTACGAGCAGTACTTC. Protein: CASSFYDSYEQYF.

The V call is TRBV11-2, the J call TRBJ2-3, with D hard to call. Germline CDR1 is SGHAT and CDR2 is FQNNGV. The CDR3 contains 16 residues. Trimming cost V 0 bases and J 1 base, with 11 bases left between them. This CDR3 is CASSLDIVLGTDTQYF. The CDR3 coding sequence is TGTGCCAGCAGCTTAGATATCGTTCTCGGCACAGATACGCAGTATTTT.

The chain uses TRBV28 and TRBJ2-7; 8 positions agree with TRBD1. The germline gives CDR1 MDHEN, CDR2 SYDVKM. The CDR3 is 15 residues long. Losses at the gene ends were 6 bases for V and 6 bases for J; bases not matched to a gene: 13. CDR3 sequence (DNA): TGTGCCAGCAGCAAAACAGGGGGACGGCTTTCCGAGCAGTACTTC. As protein: CASSKTGGRLSEQYF.